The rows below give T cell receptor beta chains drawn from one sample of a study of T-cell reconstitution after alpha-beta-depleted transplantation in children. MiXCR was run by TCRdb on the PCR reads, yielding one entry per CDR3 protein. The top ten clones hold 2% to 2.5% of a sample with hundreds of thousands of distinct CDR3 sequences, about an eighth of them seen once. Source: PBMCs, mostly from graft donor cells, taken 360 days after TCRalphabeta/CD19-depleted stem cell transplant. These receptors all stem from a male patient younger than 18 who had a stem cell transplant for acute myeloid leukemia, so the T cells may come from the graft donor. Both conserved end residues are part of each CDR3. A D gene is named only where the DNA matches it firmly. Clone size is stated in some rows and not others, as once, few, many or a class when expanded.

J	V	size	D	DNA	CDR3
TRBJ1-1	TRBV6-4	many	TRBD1	TGTGCCAGCAGTGACCACAGGGGCACTGAAGCTTTCTTT	CASSDHRGTEAFF
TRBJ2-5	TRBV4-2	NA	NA	TGTGCCAGCAGCCAAGAACGGGGAAGGTTGGGGGGAGAGACCCAGTACTTC	CASSQERGRLGGETQYF
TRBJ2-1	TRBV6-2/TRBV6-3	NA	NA	TGTGCCAGCACCCCAAGGCTCTCTCTCCTTACCGGCTTC	CASTPRLSLLTGF
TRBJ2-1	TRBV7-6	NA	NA	TGTGCCAGCAGCTCCCGAATAGGACCCTACAATGAGCAGTTCTTC	CASSSRIGPYNEQFF
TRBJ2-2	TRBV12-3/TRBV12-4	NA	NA	TGTGCCAGCAGTTTACTATTTGGGGGGCTGACGGACACCGGGGAGCTGTTTTTT	CASSLLFGGLTDTGELFF
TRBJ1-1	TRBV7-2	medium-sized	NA	TGTGCCAGCAGCATTGAAAGAGGAGGTCGGGCTGAAGCTTTCTTT	CASSIERGGRAEAFF
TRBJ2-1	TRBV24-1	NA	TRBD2	TGTGCCACCAGTGATCCGGGACTAGATGACAATGAGCAGTTCTTC	CATSDPGLDDNEQFF
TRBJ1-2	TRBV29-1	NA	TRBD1	TGCAGCGTCCCAGGACAGGGGGCCAACATCTATGGCTACACCTTC	CSVPGQGANIYGYTF
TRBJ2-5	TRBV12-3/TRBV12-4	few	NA	TGTGCCAGCAGCATACTAGCACCACGGCAAGAGACCCAGTACTTC	CASSILAPRQETQYF
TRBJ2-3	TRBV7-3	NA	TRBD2	TGTGCCAGCAGCTCCCGGGCTAGCGGGGATACGCAGTATTTT	CASSSRASGDTQYF
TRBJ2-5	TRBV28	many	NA	TGTGCCAGCAGTTTCGAAGCGTACCAAGAGACCCAGTACTTC	CASSFEAYQETQYF
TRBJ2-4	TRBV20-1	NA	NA	TGCAGTGCTGGTGGGCGGGGAAACATTCAGTACTTC	CSAGGRGNIQYF
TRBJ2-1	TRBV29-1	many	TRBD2	TGCAGCGTTGTGCGGGTCAAAGCGGGGGTCTCCTACAATGAGCAGTTCTTC	CSVVRVKAGVSYNEQFF
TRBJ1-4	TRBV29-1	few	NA	TGCAGCGGCCGACAGGAAAATGAAAAACTGTTTTTT	CSGRQENEKLFF
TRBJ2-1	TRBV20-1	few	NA	TGCAGTGCTAGCGGGAGAGGGACCTACAATGAGCAGTTCTTC	CSASGRGTYNEQFF
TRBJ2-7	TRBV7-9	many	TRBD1	TGTGCCAGCAGCATCGGGACAGTTGACGAGCAGTACTTC	CASSIGTVDEQYF
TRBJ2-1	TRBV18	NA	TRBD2	TGTGCCAGCTCGGGACTAGCGGGAGCTCCCAATGAGCAGTTCTTC	CASSGLAGAPNEQFF
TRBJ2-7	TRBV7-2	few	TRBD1	TGTGCCAGCAGCGTCCGGGACAGGGACACCTACGAGCAGTACTTC	CASSVRDRDTYEQYF
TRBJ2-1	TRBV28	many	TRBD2	TGTGCCAGCAGTCGACCTAGCGGGAGGCCCTACAATGAGCAGTTCTTC	CASSRPSGRPYNEQFF
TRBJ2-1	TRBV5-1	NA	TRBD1	TGCGCCAGCAGCAGGAAGACAGGGTTGGGAATCAATGAGCAGTTCTTC	CASSRKTGLGINEQFF
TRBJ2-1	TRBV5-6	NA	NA	TGTGCCAGTCAGTCCGCCATTCTAAATGAGCAGTTCTTC	CASQSAILNEQFF
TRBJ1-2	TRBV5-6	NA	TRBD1	TGTGCCAGCAGCCCGCAGGGGGCCGGTAACTATGGCTACACCTTC	CASSPQGAGNYGYTF
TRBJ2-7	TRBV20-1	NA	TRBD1	TGCAGTGCTAGATCCCACACCCGGACAGGGCACGAGCAGTACTTC	CSARSHTRTGHEQYF
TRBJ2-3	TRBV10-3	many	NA	TGTGCCATCAGTGGAGGGGGGGCGGCCAAGGCTGATACGCAGTATTTT	CAISGGGAAKADTQYF
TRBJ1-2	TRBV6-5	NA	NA	TGTGCCAGCAGTTACTCAGGGGATAAATATGGCTACACCTTC	CASSYSGDKYGYTF
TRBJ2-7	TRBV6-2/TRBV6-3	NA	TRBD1	TGTGCCAGCAGACCGACAGGGAGTGGTCCCTACGAGCAGTACTTC	CASRPTGSGPYEQYF
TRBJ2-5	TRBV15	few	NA	TGTGCCACCAGCAGAGATTTCCTAGATTTGAAAGAGACCCAGTACTTC	CATSRDFLDLKETQYF